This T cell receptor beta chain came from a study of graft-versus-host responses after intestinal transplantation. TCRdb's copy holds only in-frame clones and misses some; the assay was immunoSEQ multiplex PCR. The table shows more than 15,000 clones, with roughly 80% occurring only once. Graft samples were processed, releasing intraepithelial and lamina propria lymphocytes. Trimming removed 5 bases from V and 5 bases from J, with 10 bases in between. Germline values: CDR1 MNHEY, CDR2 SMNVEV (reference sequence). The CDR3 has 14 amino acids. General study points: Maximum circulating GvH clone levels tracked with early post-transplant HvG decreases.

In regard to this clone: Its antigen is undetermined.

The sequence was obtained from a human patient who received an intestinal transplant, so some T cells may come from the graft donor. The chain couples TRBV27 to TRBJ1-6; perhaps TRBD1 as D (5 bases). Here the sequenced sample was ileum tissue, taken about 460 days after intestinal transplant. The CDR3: CASSRGVDNSPLHF. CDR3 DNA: TGTGCCAGCAGTCGGGGCGTTGATAATTCACCCCTCCACTTT.